Below, 19 T cell receptor beta chains from the same sample are listed, as sequenced in a study of blood T cell repertoires in COVID-19. Profiled with immunoSEQ multiplex PCR; TCRdb holds only in-frame clones, not every one. The data hold tens of thousands of clones, with approximately 91% observed a single time. The sequenced sample was peripheral blood. These receptor sequences come from a woman in her forties or fifties with active or convalescent COVID-19.

This clone was counted once. The chain is built from TRBV5-1 and TRBJ2-5, with D possibly being TRBD2 (5 bases). CDR1 and CDR2 from the germline V gene are SGHRS and YFSETQ. Deletions cut 0 bases from V and 2 bases from J, with 14 bases between. This CDR3 contains 16 residues. The CDR3: CASSLGTLAEQETQYF. As DNA, the CDR3 is TGCGCCAGCAGCTTGGGTACGCTAGCAGAACAAGAGACCCAGTACTTC.

The chain is built from TRBV5-4 and TRBJ1-4; D remains ambiguous. CDR1 SGHNT and CDR2 YYREEE come from the germline V gene (reference sequence). Trimming removed 4 bases from V and 6 bases from J, with 13 bases in between. The CDR3 covers 14 residues. The CDR3 coding sequence is TGTGCCAGCAGCGTGGCGGAGGAATATGAAAAACTGTTTTTT. Protein sequence: CASSVAEEYEKLFF. The whole variable domain, filled in from reference TRBV5-4 and TRBJ1-4, reads ETGVTQSPTHLIKTRGQQVTLRCSSQSGHNTVSWYQQALGQGPQFIFQYYREEENGRGNFPPRFSGLQFPNYSSELNVNALELDDSALYLCASSVAEEYEKLFFGSGTQLSVL.

This clone was counted between two and nine times. This sequence joins TRBV9 and TRBJ2-5; 12 bases line up with TRBD2. There are 15 residues in the CDR3. The J segment lost 2 bases and the V segment lost 6 bases, leaving 5 bases of the junction unmatched. Per the germline V gene, CDR1 is SGDLS and CDR2 is YYNGEE. The CDR3 here is CASTRTSGNQETQYF. The CDR3 DNA follows: TGTGCCAGCACTAGGACTAGCGGGAATCAAGAGACCCAGTACTTC.

The V and J genes are TRBV3-1 (or the pseudogene TRBV3-2) and TRBJ2-1; 9 positions agree with TRBD1. Losses at the gene ends were 6 bases for V and 3 bases for J; bases not matched to a gene: 6. Germline assignment: CDR1 LGHDT and CDR2 YNNKEL (reference sequence). The CDR3 runs to 15 residues. The CDR3 sequence is CASSFPGQGYNEQFF. In DNA, the CDR3 is TGTGCCAGCAGTTTTCCGGGACAGGGCTACAATGAGCAGTTCTTC.

As DNA, the CDR3 is TGTGCCACCAGTGATTTCAAAGGAGGACAAGAGACCCAGTACTTC. The encoded protein is CATSDFKGGQETQYF. This rearrangement joins TRBV24-1 to TRBJ2-5; a weak D match, TRBD2 (5 bases). Between the trimmed V and J ends, which lost 1 base and 2 bases, there was a span of 10 bases. CDR3 length equals 15 residues. Germline-derived CDR1 and CDR2 are KGHDR and SFDVKD.

J is TRBJ1-2 and V is TRBV2; D gene unclear. Per the germline V gene, CDR1 is SNHLY and CDR2 is FYNNEI. The CDR3 spans 13 residues. Trimming took off 7 bases at V and 8 bases at J, with 17 bases between the two ends. CDR3 region: CASILQPAGGYTF. The DNA of the CDR3 is TGTGCCAGCATATTACAACCTGCGGGGGGCTACACCTTC.

The rearrangement links TRBV5-1 to TRBJ2-3; 8 nucleotides agree with TRBD1. Trimming cost V 2 bases and J 1 base; bases outside gene matches: 6. This CDR3 spans 16 amino acids. Per the germline V gene, CDR1 is SGHRS and CDR2 is YFSETQ. This CDR3 reads CASSFSPGQGTDTQYF. CDR3 nucleotides: TGCGCCAGCAGCTTCTCTCCGGGACAGGGCACAGATACGCAGTATTTT.

V and J are TRBV7-6 and TRBJ2-7; 8 bases are shared with TRBD2. Germline assignment: CDR1 SGHVS and CDR2 FNYEAQ. J was trimmed by 4 bases and V by 2 bases; bases with no gene match: 7. The CDR3 loop spans 15 amino acids. The CDR3 DNA reads as TGTGCCAGCAGCTTATATAGCGGGGAGGGTTACGAGCAGTACTTC. This sequence encodes CASSLYSGEGYEQYF. The full variable domain, in which reference TRBV7-6 and TRBJ2-7 provide the parts outside the CDR3, is GAGVSQSPRYKVTKRGQDVALRCDPISGHVSLYWYRQALGQGPEFLTYFNYEAQQDKSGLPNDRFSAERPEGSISTLTIQRTEQRDSAMYRCASSLYSGEGYEQYFGPGTRLTVT.

This sequence joins TRBV6-5 and TRBJ2-7, with 12 bases that match TRBD1. The CDR3 runs 14 residues. Losses at the gene ends were 6 bases for V and 5 bases for J; bases not matched to a gene: 5. CDR1 and CDR2 (germline): MNHEY, SVGAGI. The CDR3 region has the DNA TGTGCCAGCAGACGGGGACAGGGGGCCCACGAGCAGTACTTC. Protein sequence: CASRRGQGAHEQYF.

In its sample, this clone was seen once. V gene TRBV24-1 combines with J gene TRBJ2-2; 8 bases line up with TRBD2. Germline lookup yields CDR1 KGHDR and CDR2 SFDVKD. The V segment lost 4 bases and the J segment 3 bases; nucleotides outside the gene matches: 3. There are 15 residues in the CDR3. CDR3 coding DNA: TGTGCCACCAGTGACCCACTAGCGGACACCGGGGAGCTGTTTTTT. Its translation: CATSDPLADTGELFF.

In nucleotides, the CDR3 is TGCGCCAGCAGTGATGTCTGGACAGACTTTGCGAACACTGAAGCTTTCTTT. Protein product: CASSDVWTDFANTEAFF. The chain joins TRBV10-1 to TRBJ1-1; maybe TRBD1 (6 bases). The V gene's germline CDR1 is WNHNN and CDR2 SYGVQD (reference sequence). Trimming took off 3 bases at V and 1 base at J, with 18 bases between the two ends. The CDR3 length is 17 residues.

The rearrangement uses TRBV28 and TRBJ1-5, with TRBD1 matching 9 bases. Germline assignment: CDR1 MDHEN and CDR2 SYDVKM. The V and J ends lost 3 bases and 5 bases, in that order; junction bases with no gene match: 5. There are 15 residues in the CDR3. CDR3 amino acids: CASSLRDRVHQPQHF. CDR3 nucleotide sequence: TGTGCCAGCAGTTTGAGGGACAGGGTTCATCAGCCCCAGCATTTT.

This clone has just one count. The V and J genes are TRBV5-1 and TRBJ2-5, with TRBD2 matching over 8 bases. This CDR3 region has 14 residues. Germline V gene sequence: CDR1 SGHRS, CDR2 YFSETQ. V lost 3 bases to trimming and J lost 4 bases; unmatched junction nucleotides: 5. The CDR3 loop is CASSYRSGAETQYF. CDR3 sequence (DNA): TGCGCCAGCAGCTACCGTAGCGGGGCAGAGACCCAGTACTTC.

The rearrangement joins TRBV6-2 or TRBV6-3 to TRBJ2-2, with 7 nucleotides matching TRBD1. Trimming removed 5 bases from V and 5 bases from J; junction bases left unmatched: 8. Germline lookup yields CDR1 MNHEY and CDR2 SVGEGT. The CDR3 runs 15 residues. CDR3 protein: CASSTPATGTGELFF. The CDR3 region has the DNA TGTGCCAGCAGTACCCCCGCGACAGGGACCGGGGAGCTGTTTTTT.

The chain is built from TRBV4-1 and TRBJ2-1; 10 nucleotides match TRBD2. The germline gives CDR1 MGHRA, CDR2 YSYEKL. The CDR3 is made up of 18 amino acids. V shed 4 bases and J 8 bases; nucleotides not matched to a gene: 17. CDR3 in DNA: TGCGCCAGCAGCCCATCCGGGAGGAGCGGGAGGGCCATCGATGAGCAGTTCTTC. It is translated as CASSPSGRSGRAIDEQFF.

This chain joins TRBV28 and TRBJ2-7, with 9 bases identical to TRBD1. Germline CDR1 reads MDHEN; CDR2 reads SYDVKM. The V and J ends lost 4 bases and 6 bases, in that order; junction bases with no gene match: 4. This CDR3 has 13 residues. The CDR3 loop is CASSSPTGGEQYF. The DNA for the CDR3 is TGTGCCAGCAGTTCCCCGACAGGGGGCGAGCAGTACTTC.

V gene TRBV11-2 combines with J gene TRBJ2-7, with 8 bases matching TRBD1. Germline trimming cut 1 base from V and 0 bases from J; bases unmatched to any gene: 5. CDR1 and CDR2 from the germline V gene are SGHAT and FQNNGV. The CDR3 has 16 amino acids. CDR3 in DNA: TGTGCCAGCAGCTTAGCCGGACAGGGTCCCTCCTACGAGCAGTACTTC. Amino acids: CASSLAGQGPSYEQYF. Combining the CDR3 with reference TRBV11-2 and TRBJ2-7 gives the whole variable domain EAGVAQSPRYKIIEKRQSVAFWCNPISGHATLYWYQQILGQGPKLLIQFQNNGVVDDSQLPKDRFSAERLKGVDSTLKIQPAKLEDSAVYLCASSLAGQGPSYEQYFGPGTRLTVT.

The chain combines TRBV4-1 with TRBJ2-1; 7 positions match TRBD1. The CDR3 length is 13 residues. V dropped 4 bases and J dropped 7; count of bases not matched to a gene: 4. Germline V gene lookup returns CDR1 MGHRA and CDR2 YSYEKL. CDR3 sequence: CASSRGTANEQFF. CDR3 sequence (DNA): TGCGCCAGCAGCCGAGGGACAGCTAATGAGCAGTTCTTC.

This clone was seen a handful of times. This chain connects TRBV6-6 to TRBJ2-1, with 10 bases identical to TRBD2. The CDR3 is 15 residues long. In germline, CDR1 is MNHNY, CDR2 SVGAGI (reference sequence). The ends lost 2 bases at V and 6 bases at J; junction bases unmatched: 4. The CDR3 here is CASSYVLAGTNEQFF. CDR3 coding DNA: TGTGCCAGCAGTTACGTACTAGCGGGAACCAATGAGCAGTTCTTC.